This note documents a single T cell receptor beta chain sequence. Which antigen it targets is not known. No base-level quality is on record; no much larger clone is a single base apart. The entry originates in a study of glioma-infiltrating T cells (TCRdb year 2016). With regard to the full study: Low-grade gliomas were represented by WHO grade II oligodendrogliomas or astrocytomas, and glioblastomas were represented by WHO grade IV tumors that were sampled at initial rather than recurrent diagnosis. Before surgery, glioma patients were given dexamethasone for six or fewer days. The sequencing target for blood libraries was roughly 4.5- to 11-fold coverage of roughly 1 million peripheral T cells. TCR alpha- and beta-chain repertoires were sequenced from glioma tissue, non-neoplastic brain tissue and matched peripheral blood mononuclear cells. To measure how far tissue and blood T-cell populations diverged, each tissue-infiltrating repertoire was compared against the peripheral blood repertoire of the same patient. The paired cohort was made up of three low-grade glioma patients, 7 to 9 primary glioblastoma patients and three non-glioma patients who contributed non-neoplastic brain tissue.

CDR1 and CDR2 are drawn from the germline V gene (reference sequence): MNHEY, SMNVEV. The CDR3 holds 16 amino acids from the cysteine to the phenylalanine. Left in the record is the CDR3 DNA by itself, 48 bases read in frame from the first base. Trimmed from V: 3 bases; trimmed from J: 4 bases; junction bases lacking a gene match: 9. On the study overall, not on this receptor specifically: Group comparisons were based on small numbers of patients: three non-neoplastic, three low-grade glioma and eight glioblastoma patients. VJ-independent divergence between tissue and blood was lower than expected in non-neoplastic patients but higher than expected in all gliomas, particularly low-grade gliomas. Very few CDR3 sequences were shared between tissue and blood, attributed to high CDR3 diversity and limited sampling. A signature set of shared blood CDR3 motifs marked patients with low tissue-blood divergence and was depleted in highly divergent patients.

The iRepertoire nested amplicon-rescue multiplex PCR (arm-PCR) platform was used to amplify TCR alpha and beta CDR3 regions from RNA. One-step reverse transcription and amplification used roughly 100-400 ng of tissue mRNA or PBMC total RNA as input. Following bead purification, Illumina adapters were added through a secondary multiplex PCR, and the libraries were then gel-purified between 200 and 400 bp. Libraries carried internal 6-nucleotide barcodes used for demultiplexing. The libraries were sequenced on an Illumina MiSeq using 2x220 or 2x250 nucleotide paired-end reads. The paper's data handling went like this. FLASH 1.2.11 was used to merge paired reads, and BWA-MEM then aligned the reads to the GRCh37 human genome before TRA and TRB reads were extracted. For V and J assignment, an IMGT-derived reference of cassette sequences and CDR3 motifs that included pseudogenes was used. Three-frame translation of reads was performed, and productive CDR3s were defined as those with a C...FGXG motif and no stop codons. A clonotype was defined as a unique combination of a V-J cassette pair and a CDR3 amino acid sequence. Filtering of reads was based on Hamming distance, with the threshold set by the sequence error rate of each sample in mapped regions. TCRdb's own reprocessing of the public reads used fastp at Q25 and MiXCR and kept productive beta chains. For every CDR3 protein sequence, its rows merge into one entry that carries the most common genes and DNA. TCRdb's processing, not the authors' own work, is the source of the V and J calls. The sample yields 300,000 to 450,000 distinct CDR3 sequences; less than 50% were counted once. The ten top clones hold approximately 12% of the sample.

Immediately after resection, surgical brain or tumor specimens were cryofrozen in liquid nitrogen, and peripheral blood cells were collected at the same time. The receptor's source is a human donor with low-grade glioma or glioblastoma, undergoing nonglioma brain surgery, or in good health (not recorded which). The sequenced sample consisted of glioma tissue, nonneoplastic brain tissue, or PBMCs (not recorded which). The rearrangement joined TRBV27 to TRBJ2-7, and 10 bases in between align with TRBD1. The nucleotides are TGTGCCAGCAGTTTTAAGGGACAGGGGATTGGATACGAGCAGTACTTC. It translates to CASSFKGQGIGYEQYF.